These 24 T cell receptor beta chains were sequenced from one sample in a study of beta chain features in type 1 diabetes. The study, taken as a whole, reports: All four CD4+ subsets from Type 1 diabetes patients carried moderately but significantly shorter TCRB CDR3s.

Every isolated RNA sample was fully reverse transcribed, so sequencing captured expressed TCRB transcripts. Produced via immunoSEQ multiplex PCR; TCRdb's table is partial and in-frame only. The sample holds approximately 26,000 clones; approximately 65% are singletons and the top ten take about 2.4%. For these TCRs, the target antigens are not known. Sample: Tregs from blood. The receptors were gathered from a woman aged 30 to 39 with type 1 diabetes.

V is TRBV30 and J is TRBJ2-7; D not certain. CDR1 and CDR2 (germline): GTSNPN, SVGIG (reference sequence). With 0 bases removed from V and 11 bases from J, the gap between germline ends came to 11 bases. This CDR3 spans 11 amino acids. In DNA, the CDR3 is TGTGCCTGGAGTGTTTCGCGGTGGGAGTACTTC. It encodes CAWSVSRWEYF.

The chain recombines TRBV28 with TRBJ1-2; 9 bases are shared with TRBD1. The germline CDR1 and CDR2 sequences are MDHEN and SYDVKM. V was pared by 6 bases and J by 8 bases, with 10 bases of the junction left unmatched. The CDR3 is made up of 14 amino acids. CDR3 protein: CASRPTGGTGGYTF. In DNA form, the CDR3 reads TGTGCCAGCAGACCTACAGGGGGCACGGGGGGCTACACCTTC.

This clone was picked up one time. The chain combines TRBV28 with TRBJ2-1; 7 bases agree with TRBD2. The CDR3 is 17 amino acids. Germline CDR1 MDHEN, CDR2 SYDVKM. V shed 5 bases and J 0 bases; nucleotides not matched to a gene: 10. The CDR3 reads CASSASLAKSSYNEQFF. CDR3 in DNA: TGTGCCAGCAGTGCCTCACTAGCGAAAAGCTCCTACAATGAGCAGTTCTTC.

The chain has TRBV2 and TRBJ2-7, with TRBD2 matching 10 bases. After removal of 7 bases from V and 0 bases from J, the junction contained 6 bases not matched to a gene. The CDR3 loop spans 15 amino acids. In germline, CDR1 is SNHLY, CDR2 FYNNEI. The CDR3 protein is CASKTGTSDSYEQYF. For the CDR3, the DNA is TGTGCCAGCAAGACCGGGACTAGCGACTCCTACGAGCAGTACTTC.

This chain joins TRBV5-1 and TRBJ2-2; D not resolved. V lost 2 bases and J lost 4, with 6 bases in between. Germline V gives CDR1 SGHRS, CDR2 YFSETQ. The CDR3 contains 13 residues. CDR3 region: CASSFIITGELFF. The CDR3 nucleotides read TGCGCCAGCAGCTTCATCATCACCGGGGAGCTGTTTTTT.

The chain uses TRBV19 and TRBJ2-7; TRBD2 matches at 7 bases. With 6 bases clipped from V and 1 base from J, the junction kept 6 bases outside the gene matches. Germline CDR1 is LNHDA and CDR2 is SQIVND (reference sequence). CDR3 length: 14 amino acids. In nucleotides, the CDR3 is TGTGCCAGTAGAAGGACTAGGGGTTCCTACGAGCAGTACTTC. Protein sequence: CASRRTRGSYEQYF.

This rearrangement joins TRBV4-1 to TRBJ1-2; 7 bases are shared with TRBD1. The CDR3 is 15 amino acids. Germline V gives CDR1 MGHRA, CDR2 YSYEKL. V trimming: 3 bases; J trimming: 3 bases; junction bases outside the gene matches: 7. The CDR3 spells CASSQRQGEDYGYTF. CDR3 in DNA: TGCGCCAGCAGCCAGAGACAGGGTGAGGACTATGGCTACACCTTC.

The V gene is TRBV5-8, the J gene TRBJ1-1; 7 nucleotides line up with TRBD1. V was clipped by 0 bases and J by 0 bases; unmatched bases: 5. Germline CDR1 SGHTS, CDR2 YDEGEE. CDR3 length equals 16 residues. The CDR3 protein is CASSLGVTGLNTEAFF. The CDR3 nucleotides read TGTGCCAGCAGCTTGGGCGTGACAGGGTTGAACACTGAAGCTTTCTTT.

The table lists this clone with a few counts. This sequence joins TRBV5-1 and TRBJ2-3; D is undetermined. Deletions cut 0 bases from V and 2 bases from J, with 10 bases between. There are 15 residues in the CDR3. The germline CDR1 and CDR2 sequences are SGHRS and YFSETQ. CDR3 amino acids: CASSLDPRSTDTQYF. CDR3 coding DNA: TGCGCCAGCAGCTTGGATCCCAGGTCCACAGATACGCAGTATTTT.

This clone was found a few times. Germline and junction disagree at one end, which may indicate a read error. The CDR3 protein is CASSLGAGGENEQFF. The DNA for the CDR3 is TGTGCTAGCAGCTTAGGGGCGGGAGGGGAAAATGAGCAGTTCTTC. The V call is TRBV7-7, the J call TRBJ2-1; 9 bases align to TRBD2. Looked up from germline, CDR1 is SSHAT and CDR2 is FNYEAQ (reference sequence). This CDR3 comprises 15 residues.

V usage is TRBV9 and J usage is TRBJ2-1; D may be TRBD1 (6 bases). Deletions cut 2 bases from V and 4 bases from J, with 13 bases between. The CDR3 totals 15 residues. From germline, CDR1 is SGDLS and CDR2 YYNGEE. Written as DNA, the CDR3 is TGTGCCAGCAGCGTTCAGGGAAGGGGGTACAATGAGCAGTTCTTC. Protein sequence: CASSVQGRGYNEQFF.

V usage is TRBV4-1 and J usage is TRBJ2-4; D not certain. The CDR3 runs to 15 residues. Germline assignment: CDR1 MGHRA and CDR2 YSYEKL. V gave up 0 bases and J gave up 6 bases, with 12 bases separating them. CDR3 loop: CASSQDLRGTNIQYF. The CDR3 DNA follows: TGCGCCAGCAGCCAAGATTTAAGAGGAACAAACATTCAGTACTTC.

This clone was seen only a few times. Written as DNA, the CDR3 is TGTGCCAGCAGCAAACCCGGGACAGGGCAATATGGCTACACCTTC. Protein: CASSKPGTGQYGYTF. V is TRBV21-1 and J is TRBJ1-2; the D segment call TRBD1 is taken from the table without a DNA check. TRBV21-1 is assigned pseudogene status. The CDR3 runs 15 residues.

The chain couples TRBV29-1 to TRBJ1-1; 8 bases are shared with TRBD1. The CDR3 runs 14 residues. With V trimmed by 5 bases and J by 2 bases, 7 bases remained unmatched. From germline, CDR1 is SQVTM and CDR2 ANQGSEA. The CDR3 loop is CSVRGTGGNTEAFF. DNA for the CDR3: TGCAGCGTTCGTGGGACAGGAGGCAACACTGAAGCTTTCTTT.

The chain combines TRBV7-9 with TRBJ2-5; D is possibly TRBD1 (5 bases). The germline V and J ends were trimmed by 5 bases and 4 bases, with 17 bases remaining between them. The CDR3 spans 15 residues. Germline loops: CDR1 SEHNR, CDR2 FQNEAQ (reference sequence). In nucleotides, the CDR3 is TGTGCCAGCAGCGCACCACAAGGAACAGGAGAGACCCAGTACTTC. Translated: CASSAPQGTGETQYF. The full variable domain, rest sourced from reference TRBV7-9 and TRBJ2-5, is DTGVSQNPRHKITKRGQNVTFRCDPISEHNRLYWYRQTLGQGPEFLTYFQNEAQLEKSRLLSDRFSAERPKGSFSTLEIQRTEQGDSAMYLCASSAPQGTGETQYFGPGTRLLVL.

This clone showed up just a few times. This chain connects TRBV5-6 to TRBJ2-7; D may be TRBD2 (6 bases). Between the trimmed V and J ends, which lost 2 bases and 3 bases, there was a span of 15 bases. The length of the CDR3 is 15 residues. Germline-derived CDR1 and CDR2 are SGHDT and YYEEEE. The CDR3 loop reads CASSFYGSRVYEQYF. CDR3 bases: TGTGCCAGCAGCTTCTACGGGAGTAGGGTCTACGAGCAGTACTTC. The full variable domain, in which reference TRBV5-6 and TRBJ2-7 provide the parts outside the CDR3, is DAGVTQSPTHLIKTRGQQVTLRCSPKSGHDTVSWYQQALGQGPQFIFQYYEEEERQRGNFPDRFSGHQFPNYSSELNVNALLLGDSALYLCASSFYGSRVYEQYFGPGTRLTVT.

The chain carries TRBV7-2 and TRBJ1-2, with 9 bases that match TRBD1. Trimming removed 5 bases from V and 4 bases from J; junction bases left unmatched: 8. The CDR3 is made up of 15 amino acids. Germline-derived CDR1 and CDR2 are SGHTA and FQGNSA. The CDR3 loop reads CASSPAGQGTYGYTF. CDR3 nucleotides: TGTGCCAGCAGCCCAGCCGGACAGGGGACCTATGGCTACACCTTC. The full variable domain, completed using reference TRBV7-2 and TRBJ1-2, is GAGVSQSPSNKVTEKGKDVELRCDPISGHTALYWYRQSLGQGLEFLIYFQGNSAPDKSGLPSDRFSAERTGGSVSTLTIQRTQQEDSAVYLCASSPAGQGTYGYTFGSGTRLTVV.

This chain links TRBV2 with TRBJ2-5; a possible D gene is TRBD2 (6 bases). Trimming cost V 8 bases and J 1 base, with 14 bases left between them. The germline V gene encodes CDR1 SNHLY and CDR2 FYNNEI. CDR3 length equals 14 residues. The DNA for the CDR3 is TGTGCCAGCCGGAGGGGCAGGCTCCAAGAGACCCAGTACTTC. Translation: CASRRGRLQETQYF. The variable domain in full, completed from reference TRBV2 and TRBJ2-5, reads EPEVTQTPSHQVTQMGQEVILRCVPISNHLYFYWYRQILGQKVEFLVSFYNNEISEKSEIFDDQFSVERPDGSNFTLKIRSTKLEDSAMYFCASRRGRLQETQYFGPGTRLLVL.

The table lists this clone with a few counts. The chain combines TRBV29-1 with TRBJ2-7, with TRBD2 identical over 9 bases. The V gene's germline CDR1 is SQVTM and CDR2 ANQGSEA. After removal of 6 bases from V and 5 bases from J, the junction contained 11 bases not matched to a gene. The CDR3 is 14 amino acids. CDR3 amino acids: CSVDAGGIRNEQYF. For the CDR3, the DNA is TGCAGCGTGGATGCGGGAGGGATAAGGAACGAGCAGTACTTC.

This chain links TRBV19 with TRBJ2-7, with D perhaps matching TRBD2 (5 bases). The CDR3 length is 14 residues. CDR1 LNHDA and CDR2 SQIVND come from the germline V gene (reference sequence). V lost 3 bases and J 2 bases, leaving 11 bases between the germline ends. This CDR3 reads CASSIGWGAYEQYF. The CDR3 DNA follows: TGTGCCAGTAGTATCGGGTGGGGAGCCTACGAGCAGTACTTC.

The DNA of the CDR3 is TGTGCCAGCAGCTTAACGTGGGACAGGGGGACCGATCAGCCCCAGCATTTT. This codes for CASSLTWDRGTDQPQHF. The chain joins TRBV7-9 to TRBJ1-5; 11 bases agree with TRBD1. Germline V gene lookup returns CDR1 SEHNR and CDR2 FQNEAQ (reference sequence). The CDR3 is made up of 17 amino acids. With 2 bases clipped from V and 5 bases from J, the junction kept 8 bases outside the gene matches.

This clone was seen a handful of times. V and J are TRBV10-3 and TRBJ2-5; D not certain. The CDR3 is 14 amino acids. In germline, CDR1 is ENHRY, CDR2 SYGVKD. Trimming cost V 5 bases and J 2 bases, with 12 bases left between them. The DNA of the CDR3 is TGTGCCATCAGTCATACGACTGAACAAGAGACCCAGTACTTC. This codes for CAISHTTEQETQYF.

The rearrangement uses TRBV28 and TRBJ2-6; TRBD1 agrees at 7 bases. Germline V gives CDR1 MDHEN, CDR2 SYDVKM. The trim removed 6 bases at V and 1 base at J, leaving 12 bases unmatched. CDR3 size: 18 residues. The CDR3 DNA reads as TGTGCCAGCAGCCGTCCCTCCGGGACAGATTCTGGGGCCAACGTCCTGACTTTC. Translating it yields CASSRPSGTDSGANVLTF.

The V gene is TRBV19, the J gene TRBJ1-5; 8 bases map to TRBD1. Germline-derived CDR1 and CDR2 are LNHDA and SQIVND (reference sequence). Germline trimming cut 1 base from V and 0 bases from J; bases unmatched to any gene: 8. This CDR3 has 18 amino acids. The DNA for the CDR3 is TGTGCCAGTAGTATAGGTCAAGACAGGGGTTATAGCAATCAGCCCCAGCATTTT. Translating it yields CASSIGQDRGYSNQPQHF.